This TCR beta chain stems from a study of T cells expressing NK-cell markers. Overall study results and limits: Six or seven donors carried dominant NKG2C+ clonotypes that made up 1.0-7.0% of their CD8+ T cells.

Worth noting for this clonotype: The antigen is undetermined.

TCRdb re-called the 5' RACE reads and gives one entry per CDR3 protein, without DNA. Its table lists more than 90,000 distinct CDR3 sequences. CDR3 length equals 15 residues. Germline CDR1 is SGHAT and CDR2 is FQNNGV. Specimen: blood T cells: a sorted CD56 or NKG2C T cell subset, CD4+ or CD8+ T cells, or bulk PBMC T cells (not recorded which). The chain recombines TRBV11-2 with TRBJ2-5; with no DNA, the TCRdb D assignment of TRBD2 cannot be verified. This clonotype was sampled from a woman aged 18 to 69 in good health. CDR3 sequence: CASSLSGTSGETQYF.